This TCR beta chain came from a study of T cell responses to AZD1222 COVID-19 vaccine. General study points: Increased Spike-specific TCR breadth and depth were observed after two AZD1222 doses. Donors in the cohort were predominantly white British and more often female, and clonal diversity was possibly underestimated. Unmutated variant regions are reportedly targeted by nearly half of spike-specific TCRs.

For this clone: What it binds is unknown.

Second doses at about 4 or about 12 weeks were pooled. Libraries were prepared by immunoSEQ multiplex PCR; TCRdb keeps only in-frame clonotypes and omits some of them. There are more than 70,000 clones in the sample; 85% to 90% occur only once, and 5% lies in the top ten. Looked up from germline, CDR1 is SGHVS and CDR2 is FQNEAQ. This CDR3 has 11 residues. V lost 5 bases, J lost 10 bases, and 9 bases lay in between. This sequence originates from an adult who received the AZD1222 COVID-19 vaccine. The sequences come from peripheral blood, collected 28 days after the second AZD1222 dose. V and J are TRBV7-8 and TRBJ2-1; a weak D match, TRBD2 (6 bases). The CDR3 protein is CASSAAGEQFF. DNA of the CDR3: TGTGCCAGCAGCGCCGCGGGAGAGCAGTTCTTC.